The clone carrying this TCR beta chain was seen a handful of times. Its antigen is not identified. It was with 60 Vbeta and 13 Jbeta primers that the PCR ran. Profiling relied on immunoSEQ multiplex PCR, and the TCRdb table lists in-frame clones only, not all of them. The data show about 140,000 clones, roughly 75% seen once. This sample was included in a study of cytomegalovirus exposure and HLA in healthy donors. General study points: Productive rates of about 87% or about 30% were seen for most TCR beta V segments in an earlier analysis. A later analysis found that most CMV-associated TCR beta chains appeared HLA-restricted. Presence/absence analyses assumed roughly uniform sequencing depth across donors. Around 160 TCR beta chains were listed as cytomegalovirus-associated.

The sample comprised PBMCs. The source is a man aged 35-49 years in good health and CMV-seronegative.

The CDR3 loop is CASRWGGNGETQYF. Here the CDR3 DNA reads TGTGCCAGCCGATGGGGGGGGAACGGAGAGACCCAGTACTTC. The chain couples TRBV2 to TRBJ2-5; TRBD2 aligns across 7 bases. The CDR3 covers 14 residues. Germline CDR1 and CDR2: SNHLY and FYNNEI. The V and J ends lost 8 bases and 4 bases, in that order; junction bases with no gene match: 10.